The 4 T cell receptor beta chains below all came from one sample that was sequenced in a study of post-analysis software for immune sequencing data. General study points: Patients showed TRBV5-6, TRBV5-1 and TRBV20-1 among 4 or 5 TRBV segments more frequent than in controls.

These receptors have no known antigen. The authors incorporated unique molecular identifiers into the TCR beta cDNA libraries. TCRdb independently ran MiXCR on the PCR reads; one entry per CDR3 protein. The data show around 400,000 distinct CDR3 sequences, approximately 42% seen once. Input material: blood. These TCRs come from a girl aged 2-10 years with multiple sclerosis.

The chain has TRBV20-1 and TRBJ1-2; the D gene is possibly TRBD1 (5 bases). CDR1 DFQATT and CDR2 SNEGSKA come from the germline V gene (reference sequence). V shed 6 bases and J shed 4 bases, with 12 bases lying between them. There are 12 residues in the CDR3. The CDR3 here is CSAPDNGYGYTF. CDR3 DNA: TGCAGTGCACCGGACAACGGCTATGGCTACACCTTC.

This clonotype was counted only a few times. The genes are TRBV20-1 and TRBJ2-1, with 8 bases identical to TRBD2. The J segment lost 4 bases and the V segment lost 3 bases, leaving 5 bases of the junction unmatched. Germline lookup yields CDR1 DFQATT and CDR2 SNEGSKA (reference sequence). This CDR3 comprises 14 residues. The CDR3 sequence: CSASAGGFYNEQFF. The CDR3 DNA reads TGCAGTGCTAGTGCGGGGGGCTTTTACAATGAGCAGTTCTTC.

This clonotype was recorded once. J is TRBJ2-1 and V is TRBV10-3; 12 bases match TRBD2. Per the germline V gene, CDR1 is ENHRY and CDR2 is SYGVKD. With 0 bases clipped from V and 2 bases from J, the junction kept 2 bases outside the gene matches. This CDR3 comprises 17 residues. CDR3 protein: CAISESGLAGTYNEQFF. The CDR3 nucleotides are TGTGCCATCAGTGAGTCAGGACTAGCGGGAACCTACAATGAGCAGTTCTTC.

This sequence joins TRBV5-1 and TRBJ2-3; 8 nucleotides match TRBD1. Trimming removed 7 bases from V and 3 bases from J; junction bases left unmatched: 10. The CDR3 length is 15 residues. Germline V gene lookup returns CDR1 SGHRS and CDR2 YFSETQ. The CDR3 coding sequence is TGCGCCAGCCGCCTGACAGGGGACAAAACAGATACGCAGTATTTT. This translates into CASRLTGDKTDTQYF.